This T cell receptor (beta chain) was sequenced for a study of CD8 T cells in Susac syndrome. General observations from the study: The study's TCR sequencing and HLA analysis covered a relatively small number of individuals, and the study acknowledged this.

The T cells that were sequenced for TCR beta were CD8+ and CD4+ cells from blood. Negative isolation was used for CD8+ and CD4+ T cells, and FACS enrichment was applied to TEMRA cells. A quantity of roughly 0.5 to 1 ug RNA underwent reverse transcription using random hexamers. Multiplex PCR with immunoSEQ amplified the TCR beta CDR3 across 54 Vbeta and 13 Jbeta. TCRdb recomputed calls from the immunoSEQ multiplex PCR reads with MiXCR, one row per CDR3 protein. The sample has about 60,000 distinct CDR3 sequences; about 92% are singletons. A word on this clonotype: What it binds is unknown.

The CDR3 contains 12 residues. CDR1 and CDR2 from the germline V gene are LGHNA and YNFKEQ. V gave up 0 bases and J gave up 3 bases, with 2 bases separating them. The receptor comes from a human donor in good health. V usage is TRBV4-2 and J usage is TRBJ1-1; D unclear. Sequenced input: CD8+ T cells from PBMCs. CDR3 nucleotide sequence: TGTGCCAGCAGCCAAGATGACACTGAAGCTTTCTTT. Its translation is CASSQDDTEAFF.